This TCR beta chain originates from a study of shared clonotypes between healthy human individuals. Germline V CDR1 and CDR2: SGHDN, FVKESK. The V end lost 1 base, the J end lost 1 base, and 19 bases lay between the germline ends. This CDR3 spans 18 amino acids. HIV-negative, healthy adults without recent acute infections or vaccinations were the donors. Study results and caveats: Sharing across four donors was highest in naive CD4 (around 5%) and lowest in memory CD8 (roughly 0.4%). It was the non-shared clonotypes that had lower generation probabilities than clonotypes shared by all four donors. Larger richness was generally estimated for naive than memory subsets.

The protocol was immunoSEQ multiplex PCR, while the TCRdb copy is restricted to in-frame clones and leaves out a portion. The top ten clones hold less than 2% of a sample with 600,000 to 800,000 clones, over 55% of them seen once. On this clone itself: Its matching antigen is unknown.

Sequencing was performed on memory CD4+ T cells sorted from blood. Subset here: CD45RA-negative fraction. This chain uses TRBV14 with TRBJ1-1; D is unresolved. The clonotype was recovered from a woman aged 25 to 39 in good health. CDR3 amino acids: CASSQGGLRHSWNTEAFF. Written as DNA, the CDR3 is TGTGCCAGCAGCCAAGGGGGTTTAAGGCACTCCTGGAACACTGAAGCTTTCTTT.